This T cell receptor (beta chain) stems from a study of T cells after yellow fever vaccination. This clonotype was seen a handful of times. Its target is unknown. Whole-study results and caveats: Researchers cautioned that FACS-sorted repertoires could harbor abundant clonotypes contaminating from the bulk population. Weaker, the secondary response peaked sooner, at day 5 versus 15. Subsequent booster samples again held most clones from primary vaccination (nearly 98% CD4, 85% to 90% CD8).

The CDR3 loop spans 14 amino acids. V lost 6 bases and J 2 bases, leaving 13 bases between the germline ends. TCRdb itself ran the 5' RACE reads through MiXCR, one entry per CDR3 protein. In the table there are around 320,000 distinct CDR3 sequences, about 10% of which are singletons. The chain joins TRBV12-3 or TRBV12-4 to TRBJ1-2; D unresolved. The sequence came from a man younger than 30 who received the YFV17D yellow fever vaccine. Here the sequenced sample was CD4+ T cells sorted from PBMCs, taken 45 days after the yellow fever booster vaccination. The CDR3 coding sequence is TGTGCCAGCAGCTTGAAGTTGCGGAACTATGGCTACACCTTC. Amino acid sequence: CASSLKLRNYGYTF.